The 17 T cell receptor beta chains below all came from one sample that was sequenced in a study of OX40 agonist ivuxolimab in advanced cancers. Assay: immunoSEQ multiplex PCR; the TCRdb copy retains only in-frame clones and omits some. The data contain roughly 59,000 clones, roughly four fifths of them seen just once; the ten biggest clones take up over 0.95%. The specimen comprised CD4+ or CD8+ T cells sorted from blood, sampled in a trial of the OX40 agonist ivuxolimab. The receptors here all came from an adult with an advanced solid tumor such as melanoma, head and neck, liver or kidney cancer.

This chain joins TRBV15 and TRBJ2-2; D might be TRBD2 (6 bases). The CDR3 runs to 14 residues. Germline CDR1 reads LNHNV; CDR2 reads YYDKDF (reference sequence). The V end was cut by 6 bases, the J end by 4 bases, with 12 bases between. The CDR3 nucleotides are TGTGCCACCAGTAGCGGCGGGGCCACCGGGGAGCTGTTTTTT. Translation gives CATSSGGATGELFF.

The chain joins TRBV19 to TRBJ1-3; a possible D gene is TRBD1 (5 bases). Germline CDR1 LNHDA, CDR2 SQIVND (reference sequence). The CDR3 totals 14 residues. V was clipped by 7 bases and J by 3 bases, with 13 bases between them. The CDR3 bases are TGTGCCAGTAAGGGGCAGAGTAGTGGAAACACCATATATTTT. Translating gives CASKGQSSGNTIYF.

The genes are TRBV9 and TRBJ1-1, with D possibly matching TRBD1 (5 bases). V lost 4 bases, J lost 7 bases, and 11 bases lay in between. This CDR3 comprises 12 residues. Germline V gives CDR1 SGDLS, CDR2 YYNGEE. CDR3: CASSPTGFEAFF. The CDR3 region has the DNA TGTGCCAGCAGCCCTACAGGATTTGAAGCTTTCTTT.

Only a few counts were recorded for this clone. V usage is TRBV30 and J usage is TRBJ1-5; no clear D. The V end lost 0 bases, the J end lost 4 bases, and 7 bases lay between the germline ends. This CDR3 contains 13 residues. CDR1 and CDR2 from the germline V gene are GTSNPN and SVGIG (reference sequence). The CDR3: CAWSVQVNQPQHF. The DNA of the CDR3 is TGTGCCTGGAGTGTTCAGGTAAATCAGCCCCAGCATTTT.

The genes are TRBV6-5 and TRBJ2-5; the D gene is possibly TRBD1 (5 bases). The CDR3 totals 16 residues. Deletions cut 4 bases from V and 1 base from J, with 16 bases between. Germline V gene data show CDR1 as MNHEY and CDR2 as SVGAGI. For the CDR3, the DNA is TGTGCCAGCAGTTTAAGTGGAAGGGGCCTCCAAGAGACCCAGTACTTC. This translates into CASSLSGRGLQETQYF.

The chain is built from TRBV30 and TRBJ1-2; D gene uncertain. Germline values: CDR1 GTSNPN, CDR2 SVGIG (reference sequence). V was trimmed by 5 bases and J by 4 bases, leaving 14 bases between them. This CDR3 comprises 13 residues. Here the CDR3 reads CAWGPQSGYGYTF. CDR3 nucleotide sequence: TGTGCCTGGGGACCTCAGAGTGGCTATGGCTACACCTTC.

The rearrangement uses TRBV6-4 and TRBJ2-3; either TRBD1 or TRBD2 may fit D (5 bases each). Per germline, CDR1 MRHNA and CDR2 SNTAGT. The CDR3 spans 14 residues. V was trimmed by 6 bases and J by 2 bases, leaving 12 bases between them. CDR3 loop: CASRGTGTTDTQYF. The CDR3, as DNA: TGTGCCAGCAGGGGCACCGGGACCACAGATACGCAGTATTTT.

This clone was seen a few times. The chain links TRBV7-2 to TRBJ1-1, with TRBD1 as a possible D gene (6 bases). Germline V gene sequence: CDR1 SGHTA, CDR2 FQGNSA. V lost 5 bases and J 1 base, leaving 17 bases between the germline ends. This CDR3 spans 16 amino acids. The CDR3 reads CASSPTYRAPNTEAFF. The DNA for the CDR3 is TGTGCCAGCAGCCCTACTTACAGGGCCCCGAACACTGAAGCTTTCTTT. The whole variable domain, remainder taken from reference TRBV7-2 and TRBJ1-1, is GAGVSQSPSNKVTEKGKDVELRCDPISGHTALYWYRQSLGQGLEFLIYFQGNSAPDKSGLPSDRFSAERTGGSVSTLTIQRTQQEDSAVYLCASSPTYRAPNTEAFFGQGTRLTVV.

The chain carries TRBV30 and TRBJ2-3, with D perhaps assigned TRBD1 or TRBD2 (7 bases each). CDR1 is GTSNPN, CDR2 SVGIG, per germline (reference sequence). V lost 0 bases and J lost 2, with 18 bases in between. The CDR3 contains 17 residues. CDR3 nucleotide sequence: TGTGCCTGGAGTGTACAAAGGAGCGGGACAGACACAGATACGCAGTATTTT. Protein product: CAWSVQRSGTDTDTQYF.

The rearrangement uses TRBV29-1 and TRBJ2-5; 8 positions agree with TRBD2. The CDR3 contains 17 residues. The J segment lost 4 bases and the V segment lost 6 bases, leaving 19 bases of the junction unmatched. Germline V gene data show CDR1 as SQVTM and CDR2 as ANQGSEA. The CDR3: CSVAGRMAGGHGETQYF. Here the CDR3 DNA reads TGCAGCGTCGCCGGTCGGATGGCGGGGGGCCATGGAGAGACCCAGTACTTC.

This clone has just a few counts. The chain combines TRBV4-3 with TRBJ2-3; TRBD2 matches 7 bases. After removal of 4 bases from V and 2 bases from J, the junction contained 9 bases not matched to a gene. Germline V gene lookup returns CDR1 LGHNA and CDR2 YSLEER. CDR3 length: 16 residues. CDR3 in amino acids: CASSPLGGGATDTQYF. CDR3 sequence (DNA): TGCGCCAGCAGCCCCTTGGGCGGGGGAGCCACAGATACGCAGTATTTT.

As to this clone: One junction end does not reproduce the germline sequence, and a read error may be involved. This chain joins TRBV19 and TRBJ1-5; D remains ambiguous. CDR1 LNHDA and CDR2 SQIVND come from the germline V gene (reference sequence). This CDR3 has 14 amino acids. Written as DNA, the CDR3 is TGTGCCAGTAGTCTAGAACCCGAGGATCAGCCCCAGCATTTT. It yields the protein CASSLEPEDQPQHF.

This clone has more than one count but fewer than ten. The rearrangement uses TRBV12-2 and TRBJ1-1. TRBV12-2 is labeled a pseudogene. This CDR3 has 15 amino acids. As DNA, the CDR3 is TGTGCAAGTCGCTTAGGAGGGCAGGGAAGAGCTGAAGCTTTCTTT. It encodes CASRLGGQGRAEAFF.

This clone was recorded only once. The gene calls are TRBV30 and TRBJ1-3; 10 bases match TRBD1. This CDR3 is 15 amino acids long. Germline CDR1 is GTSNPN and CDR2 is SVGIG (reference sequence). V shed 4 bases, J shed 7 bases, and the junction held 10 bases outside the gene matches. In DNA form, the CDR3 reads TGTGCCTGGACCCTCGGGGGACAGGGGCGGAACACCATATATTTT. Its translation is CAWTLGGQGRNTIYF. Full variable domain (missing parts from reference TRBV30 and TRBJ1-3): SQTIHQWPATLVQPVGSPLSLECTVEGTSNPNLYWYRQAAGRGLQLLFYSVGIGQISSEVPQNLSASRPQDRQFILSSKKLLLSDSGFYLCAWTLGGQGRNTIYFGEGSWLTVV.

This clone showed up just a few times. The rearrangement links TRBV9 to TRBJ2-2; possible D gene TRBD2, 6 bases. V was trimmed by 4 bases and J by 0 bases, leaving 13 bases between them. The CDR3 contains 16 residues. Germline V gene lookup returns CDR1 SGDLS and CDR2 YYNGEE. CDR3 region: CASSLWRGPNTGELFF. The CDR3 coding sequence is TGTGCCAGCAGCCTATGGAGGGGCCCGAACACCGGGGAGCTGTTTTTT.

This chain joins TRBV5-1 and TRBJ2-7; D unresolved. There are 14 residues in the CDR3. CDR1 is SGHRS and CDR2 is YFSETQ in the germline V gene. V shed 0 bases and J shed 1 base, with 8 bases lying between them. CDR3 loop: CASSLDISSYEQYF. CDR3 coding DNA: TGCGCCAGCAGCTTGGACATTTCGTCCTACGAGCAGTACTTC.

The rearrangement uses TRBV2 and TRBJ1-3; D remains unclear. Germline CDR1 is SNHLY and CDR2 is FYNNEI. This CDR3 has 13 residues. V gave up 7 bases and J gave up 0 bases, with 7 bases separating them. CDR3 sequence: CASKPDSGNTIYF. The DNA of the CDR3 is TGTGCCAGCAAACCCGACTCTGGAAACACCATATATTTT.